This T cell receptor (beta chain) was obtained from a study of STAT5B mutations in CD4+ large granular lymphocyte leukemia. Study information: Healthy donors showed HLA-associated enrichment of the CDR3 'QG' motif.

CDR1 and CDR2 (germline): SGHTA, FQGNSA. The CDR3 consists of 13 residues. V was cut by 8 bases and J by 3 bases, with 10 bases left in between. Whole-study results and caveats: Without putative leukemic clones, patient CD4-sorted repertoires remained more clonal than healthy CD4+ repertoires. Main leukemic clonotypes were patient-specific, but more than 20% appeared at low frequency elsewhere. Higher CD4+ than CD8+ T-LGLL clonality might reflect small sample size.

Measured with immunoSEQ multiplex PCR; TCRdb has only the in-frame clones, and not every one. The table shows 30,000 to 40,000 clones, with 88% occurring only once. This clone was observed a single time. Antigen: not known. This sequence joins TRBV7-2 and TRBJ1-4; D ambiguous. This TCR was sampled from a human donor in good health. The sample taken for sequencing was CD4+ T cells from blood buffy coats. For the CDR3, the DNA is TGTGCCAGCTCCGGGCAGCCTAATGAAAAACTGTTTTTT. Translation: CASSGQPNEKLFF.